The 9 T cell receptor beta chains presented below share a single source sample, sequenced in a study of T cell responses to AZD1222 COVID-19 vaccine. Profiled with immunoSEQ multiplex PCR; TCRdb holds only in-frame clones, not every one. The sample contains some 120,000 clones, 90% of which appear only once. Sequences were derived from peripheral blood, sampled on day 0 of AZD1222 vaccination. The receptors come from an adult in good health.

The chain couples TRBV6-1 to TRBJ2-1; weak D call: TRBD2 (6 bases). Germline-derived CDR1 and CDR2 are MNHNS and SASEGT. Trimming cost V 4 bases and J 5 bases, with 24 bases left between them. There are 18 residues in the CDR3. The CDR3 DNA follows: TGTGCCAGCAGTGCAACGGGACTCTTAGCGAGAGGAAACAATGAGCAGTTCTTC. Protein product: CASSATGLLARGNNEQFF.

This clone showed up just once. The gene calls are TRBV15 and TRBJ2-1; 10 nucleotides align to TRBD2. The trim removed 0 bases at V and 8 bases at J, leaving 7 bases unmatched. This CDR3 spans 16 amino acids. Germline V gene lookup returns CDR1 LNHNV and CDR2 YYDKDF (reference sequence). This CDR3 reads CATSRDQAGGRDEQFF. The DNA of the CDR3 is TGTGCCACCAGCAGAGATCAAGCGGGAGGGCGTGATGAGCAGTTCTTC.

V usage is TRBV5-1 and J usage is TRBJ2-1, with D hard to call. V gave up 0 bases and J gave up 8 bases, with 12 bases separating them. Germline V gene data show CDR1 as SGHRS and CDR2 as YFSETQ. This CDR3 spans 14 amino acids. The CDR3 is CASSLGGASDEQFF. CDR3 bases: TGCGCCAGCAGCTTGGGGGGTGCAAGCGATGAGCAGTTCTTC. Full variable domain (missing parts from reference TRBV5-1 and TRBJ2-1): KAGVTQTPRYLIKTRGQQVTLSCSPISGHRSVSWYQQTPGQGLQFLFEYFSETQRNKGNFPGRFSGRQFSNSRSEMNVSTLELGDSALYLCASSLGGASDEQFFGPGTRLTVL.

In its sample, this clone was seen once. The chain has TRBV5-1 and TRBJ1-4; a possible D gene is TRBD1 (6 bases). Looked up from germline, CDR1 is SGHRS and CDR2 is YFSETQ. This CDR3 has 15 amino acids. The V end was cut by 2 bases, the J end by 7 bases, with 15 bases between. The CDR3 DNA follows: TGCGCCAGCAGCTTCGGGCTACAGGGTGTTGAAAAACTGTTTTTT. This encodes CASSFGLQGVEKLFF.

The chain is built from TRBV28 and TRBJ2-7; D is unclear. The germline CDR1 and CDR2 sequences are MDHEN and SYDVKM. This CDR3 region has 12 residues. V shed 6 bases and J shed 4 bases, with 10 bases lying between them. The CDR3 is CASSPERYEQYF. CDR3 coding DNA: TGTGCCAGCAGCCCTGAGAGGTACGAGCAGTACTTC.

This CDR3 reads CASTSDLGYNEQFF. The CDR3 bases are TGTGCCAGCACATCGGACTTAGGCTACAATGAGCAGTTCTTC. This chain joins TRBV6-5 and TRBJ2-1; TRBD2 is a possible D gene (5 bases). The V end was cut by 7 bases, the J end by 3 bases, with 13 bases between. Per germline, CDR1 MNHEY and CDR2 SVGAGI. This CDR3 region has 14 residues.

The rearrangement joins TRBV6-5 to TRBJ2-7; D not resolved. This CDR3 contains 11 residues. Germline V gene lookup returns CDR1 MNHEY and CDR2 SVGAGI. Trimming removed 9 bases from V and 6 bases from J, with 12 bases in between. The CDR3 DNA reads as TGTGCCAGTATCAGTGGGCTCGAGCAGTACTTC. This sequence encodes CASISGLEQYF.

The chain combines TRBV2 with TRBJ2-7, with D perhaps TRBD2 (5 bases). This CDR3 has 12 amino acids. The V gene's germline CDR1 is SNHLY and CDR2 FYNNEI. V lost 7 bases and J lost 4, with 11 bases in between. CDR3 bases: TGTGCCAGCACTGCTAGCCAGTACGAGCAGTACTTC. It codes for CASTASQYEQYF. The full variable domain, its missing parts supplied by reference TRBV2 and TRBJ2-7, is EPEVTQTPSHQVTQMGQEVILRCVPISNHLYFYWYRQILGQKVEFLVSFYNNEISEKSEIFDDQFSVERPDGSNFTLKIRSTKLEDSAMYFCASTASQYEQYFGPGTRLTVT.

The genes are TRBV21-1 and TRBJ1-6. TRBV21-1 is assigned pseudogene status. This CDR3 spans 22 amino acids. CDR3 sequence (DNA): TGTGCCAGCAGCAAATTACGAAGGCCCAACCTACGGCCGGGGGAGGGTAATTCACCCCTCCACTTT. Translating it yields CASSKLRRPNLRPGEGNSPLHF.